Reported below is one TCR beta chain. The data are from a study of cytomegalovirus exposure and HLA in healthy donors. 60 Vbeta and 13 Jbeta primers were used in PCR. TCRdb's table, derived via immunoSEQ multiplex PCR, lists solely in-frame clones and lacks some. The table includes 90,000 to 110,000 clones, over 75% detected once. Per the germline V gene, CDR1 is SGHRS and CDR2 is YFSETQ. V lost 1 base and J 1 base, leaving 11 bases between the germline ends. The CDR3 runs to 15 residues. This TCR was sampled from a man aged 25-40 years in good health and CMV-seropositive. Source material: PBMCs. This sequence joins TRBV5-1 and TRBJ2-5, with D tentatively TRBD2 (6 bases). The CDR3 region has the DNA TGCGCCAGCAGCTTGTTGGGGGGTAGCCAAGAGACCCAGTACTTC. Its protein product is CASSLLGGSQETQYF.